The clone carrying this T cell receptor beta chain occurred a few times. This entry is derived from a study of CD8+ T cells in alopecia areata. Study summary: For treated patients, severity scores reflected the percentage of scalp area affected.

TCR sequencing used cDNA made by reverse transcription of extracted RNA. TCRdb's table, derived via immunoSEQ multiplex PCR, lists solely in-frame clones and lacks some. The data contain 130,000 or so clones, about 86% of them singletons. CDR1 is SNHLY and CDR2 is FYNNEI in the germline V gene. Trimming stripped 5 bases from V and 4 bases from J, with 8 bases between. The CDR3 extends over 12 amino acids. Noted treatment: oral pan-JAK inhibitor, 5-10 mg twice daily. This TCR came from a human donor with alopecia areata. Sequenced here: CD8+ T cells sorted from blood, sampled at week 4, from a patient treated with tofacitinib. The rearrangement joins TRBV2 to TRBJ1-1; D is ambiguous. As DNA, the CDR3 is TGTGCCAGCAGTTTAGGCCCCACTGAAGCTTTCTTT. Translating gives CASSLGPTEAFF.